Each of the 26 T cell receptor beta chains below was sequenced from the same sample in a study of cytomegalovirus exposure and HLA in healthy donors. The PCR employed 60 Vbeta primers together with 13 Jbeta primers. Measured with immunoSEQ multiplex PCR; TCRdb has only the in-frame clones, and not every one. This table has approximately 100,000 clones, about 70% appearing once. Sequenced input: PBMCs. Source of these receptors: a woman under 30 in good health and CMV-seropositive.

The CDR3 DNA sequence: TGTGCCAGCAGCTTAGAGGCGAAGGACGGGGCCCAGTACTTC. Encoded protein: CASSLEAKDGAQYF. This chain connects TRBV7-2 to TRBJ2-5; D is possibly TRBD2 (5 bases). The CDR3 length is 14 residues. V lost 1 base and J 9 bases, leaving 15 bases between the germline ends. Germline V gene data show CDR1 as SGHTA and CDR2 as FQGNSA. Using reference TRBV7-2 and TRBJ2-5 for the parts outside the CDR3, the full variable domain is GAGVSQSPSNKVTEKGKDVELRCDPISGHTALYWYRQSLGQGLEFLIYFQGNSAPDKSGLPSDRFSAERTGGSVSTLTIQRTQQEDSAVYLCASSLEAKDGAQYFGPGTRLLVL.

The gene calls are TRBV2 and TRBJ2-7, with 7 bases lining up with TRBD1. This CDR3 has 11 amino acids. The ends lost 6 bases at V and 7 bases at J; junction bases unmatched: 3. The germline V gene has CDR1 SNHLY and CDR2 FYNNEI. The CDR3 sequence is CASSRDREQYF. The CDR3 DNA is TGTGCCAGCAGCAGGGACAGAGAGCAGTACTTC.

The chain couples TRBV27 to TRBJ1-2; 7 positions match TRBD1. Germline lookup yields CDR1 MNHEY and CDR2 SMNVEV (reference sequence). CDR3 length equals 14 residues. Trimming cost V 5 bases and J 2 bases; bases outside gene matches: 5. CDR3 bases: TGTGCCAGCAGTCGGGACAGTGCGAACTATGGCTACACCTTC. Its translation: CASSRDSANYGYTF.

V usage is TRBV7-9 and J usage is TRBJ2-3; D is possibly TRBD1 (6 bases). Germline V gives CDR1 SEHNR, CDR2 FQNEAQ (reference sequence). This CDR3 region has 17 residues. The V gene lost 7 bases and the J gene lost 2 bases, with 22 bases spanning the gap. The CDR3 loop is CASKGVLAAALTDTQYF. CDR3 DNA: TGTGCCAGCAAGGGGGTGCTGGCAGCGGCCCTCACAGATACGCAGTATTTT.

The V call is TRBV11-3, the J call TRBJ2-2, with 9 nucleotides matching TRBD1. Trimming took 5 bases from V and 12 from J; bases not matched to a gene: 7. CDR1 is SGHNT, CDR2 YENEEA, per germline. This CDR3 has 13 amino acids. The CDR3 loop is CASSQGQGGKLFF. The CDR3 nucleotides read TGTGCCAGCAGCCAGGGACAGGGAGGGAAGCTGTTTTTT.

The gene calls are TRBV28 and TRBJ2-7; TRBD2 matches 10 bases. Germline trimming cut 5 bases from V and 5 bases from J; bases unmatched to any gene: 3. Per the germline V gene, CDR1 is MDHEN and CDR2 is SYDVKM. This CDR3 comprises 13 residues. The CDR3 DNA is TGTGCCAGCAGTCCTAGCGGGAGTCACGAGCAGTACTTC. Translated, it gives CASSPSGSHEQYF.

In regard to this clone: This sample also contains other DNA sequences that code for the same CDR3. The V call is TRBV6-5, the J call TRBJ1-3, with TRBD1 as a possible D gene (5 bases). The germline V gene has CDR1 MNHEY and CDR2 SVGAGI. Trimming cost V 0 bases and J 0 bases, with 6 bases left between them. The CDR3 sequence is 15 residues long. Written as DNA, the CDR3 is TGTGCCAGCAGTTACTCGGGGGGCTCTGGAAACACCATATATTTT. Translated: CASSYSGGSGNTIYF.

This chain links TRBV5-6 with TRBJ2-5; D uncertain. CDR1 is SGHDT and CDR2 is YYEEEE in the germline V gene. The ends were cut back, 4 bases at V and 4 bases at J, with 5 bases in the middle. The CDR3 covers 11 residues. As DNA, the CDR3 is TGTGCCAGCAGCCGAGGAGAGACCCAGTACTTC. Its translation: CASSRGETQYF.

The chain uses TRBV27 and TRBJ2-5; D remains unclear. Trimming cost V 5 bases and J 4 bases, with 17 bases left between them. Germline V gives CDR1 MNHEY, CDR2 SMNVEV (reference sequence). The CDR3 is 15 residues long. The DNA for the CDR3 is TGTGCCAGCAGTCCTCTTCCAAGAGAAGTAGAGACCCAGTACTTC. Translation gives CASSPLPREVETQYF.

The chain is built from TRBV6-1 and TRBJ2-7; D unresolved. This CDR3 region has 11 residues. Germline V CDR1 and CDR2: MNHNS, SASEGT. V dropped 4 bases and J dropped 3 bases, with 4 bases sitting between them. CDR3 amino acids: CASSVSYEQYF. In DNA form, the CDR3 reads TGTGCCAGCAGTGTCAGCTACGAGCAGTACTTC.

This chain uses TRBV7-6 with TRBJ2-7, with D possibly TRBD1 on 6 matching bases. The germline CDR1 and CDR2 sequences are SGHVS and FNYEAQ. CDR3 size: 16 residues. V dropped 1 base and J dropped 4 bases, with 17 bases sitting between them. CDR3 sequence (DNA): TGTGCCAGCAGCTTAGGCCAAACGGACAGCCTGTACGAGCAGTACTTC. Amino acid sequence: CASSLGQTDSLYEQYF.

V and J are TRBV29-1 and TRBJ1-5; D ambiguous. V was pared by 4 bases and J by 0 bases, with 10 bases between. Looked up from germline, CDR1 is SQVTM and CDR2 is ANQGSEA. The CDR3 loop spans 14 amino acids. CDR3 in DNA: TGCAGCGTTGTGTCCGGTAGTAGCAATCAGCCCCAGCATTTT. This codes for CSVVSGSSNQPQHF.

V and J are TRBV28 and TRBJ2-5, with 10 bases identical to TRBD2. The J segment lost 5 bases and the V segment lost 5 bases, leaving 8 bases of the junction unmatched. The CDR3 loop spans 15 amino acids. The germline CDR1 and CDR2 sequences are MDHEN and SYDVKM. Here the CDR3 reads CASSPGTSEVETQYF. CDR3 coding DNA: TGTGCCAGCAGTCCAGGGACTAGCGAAGTGGAGACCCAGTACTTC.

V usage is TRBV7-9 and J usage is TRBJ2-1; the match to TRBD2 covers 11 bases. This CDR3 has 15 amino acids. V shed 5 bases, J shed 6 bases, and the junction held 6 bases outside the gene matches. Germline loops: CDR1 SEHNR, CDR2 FQNEAQ (reference sequence). The CDR3 loop reads CASSQLAGEPNEQFF. The CDR3 coding sequence is TGTGCCAGCAGCCAACTAGCGGGAGAACCCAATGAGCAGTTCTTC. The entire variable domain, with the rest obtained from reference TRBV7-9 and TRBJ2-1, is as follows: DTGVSQNPRHKITKRGQNVTFRCDPISEHNRLYWYRQTLGQGPEFLTYFQNEAQLEKSRLLSDRFSAERPKGSFSTLEIQRTEQGDSAMYLCASSQLAGEPNEQFFGPGTRLTVL.

This chain joins TRBV12-5 and TRBJ1-1; the match to TRBD1 covers 8 bases. Germline V gives CDR1 LGHNT, CDR2 FRNRAP. This CDR3 comprises 14 residues. With V trimmed by 2 bases and J by 7 bases, 6 bases remained unmatched. As DNA, the CDR3 is TGTGCTAGTGGTTTGTTCAGGGGGCGGAGTGAAGCTTTCTTT. Protein sequence: CASGLFRGRSEAFF. Using reference TRBV12-5 and TRBJ1-1 for the parts outside the CDR3, the full variable domain is DARVTQTPRHKVTEMGQEVTMRCQPILGHNTVFWYRQTMMQGLELLAYFRNRAPLDDSGMPKDRFSAEMPDATLATLKIQPSEPRDSAVYFCASGLFRGRSEAFFGQGTRLTVV.

The CDR3 region is CASTHRDSTDTQYF. CDR3 nucleotide sequence: TGTGCCAGCACCCACCGGGATTCCACAGATACGCAGTATTTT. The chain combines TRBV9 with TRBJ2-3, with D maybe TRBD2 (5 bases). From germline, CDR1 is SGDLS and CDR2 YYNGEE. V was clipped by 6 bases and J by 2 bases, with 13 bases between them. The CDR3 sequence is 14 residues long.

The rearrangement links TRBV27 to TRBJ2-7, with D hard to call. This CDR3 contains 14 residues. Germline CDR1 is MNHEY and CDR2 is SMNVEV (reference sequence). V was shortened by 4 bases and J by 5 bases, with 15 bases between the two germline ends. The chain's CDR3 is CASSSMNRADEQYF. CDR3 in DNA: TGTGCCAGCAGTTCAATGAACCGAGCCGACGAGCAGTACTTC.

The sample holds a few counts of this clone. The chain recombines TRBV13 with TRBJ2-1; D may be TRBD2 (6 bases). Between the trimmed V and J ends, which lost 5 bases and 5 bases, there was a span of 16 bases. This CDR3 has 15 amino acids. Per germline, CDR1 PRHDT and CDR2 FYEKMQ (reference sequence). The chain's CDR3 is CASSRGPAGHNEQFF. For the CDR3, the DNA is TGTGCCAGCAGCCGAGGGCCCGCGGGGCACAATGAGCAGTTCTTC.

The chain has TRBV6-5 and TRBJ2-7, with TRBD1 matching 11 bases. Unmatched junction bases numbered 7, after V lost 8 bases and J lost 4 bases. This CDR3 is 14 amino acids long. Looked up from germline, CDR1 is MNHEY and CDR2 is SVGAGI. The CDR3, as DNA: TGTGCCAGCCGGGACAGGGGGAATCGGTACGAGCAGTACTTC. Its protein product is CASRDRGNRYEQYF.

This chain connects TRBV9 to TRBJ2-2; 8 nucleotides align to TRBD2. The CDR3 is 16 residues long. Germline V gene lookup returns CDR1 SGDLS and CDR2 YYNGEE. Losses at the gene ends were 3 bases for V and 6 bases for J; bases not matched to a gene: 10. The CDR3: CASSAVAGSLPGELFF. The DNA of the CDR3 is TGTGCCAGCAGCGCCGTAGCGGGGTCACTTCCCGGGGAGCTGTTTTTT.

The rearrangement joins TRBV6-4 to TRBJ2-1; 11 bases are a match to TRBD2. The CDR3 is made up of 14 amino acids. Per germline, CDR1 MRHNA and CDR2 SNTAGT. Trimming took 5 bases from V and 5 from J; bases not matched to a gene: 2. The CDR3 loop reads CASSRGLADNEQFF. CDR3 sequence (DNA): TGTGCCAGCAGTCGGGGACTAGCGGACAATGAGCAGTTCTTC.

As regards this clone: One end of the junction does not line up with germline, which may come from a read error. The chain has TRBV11-2 and TRBJ2-1; D is perhaps TRBD2 (6 bases). The CDR3 covers 14 residues. CDR1 and CDR2 (germline): SGHAT, FQNNGV. CDR3 sequence (DNA): TGTGCCAGCAGCTCCGCGGGGTCCGGGGACCCTATCATCTTC. Amino acid sequence: CASSSAGSGDPIIF.

The chain joins TRBV28 to TRBJ2-7, with D unresolved. Germline V gene data show CDR1 as MDHEN and CDR2 as SYDVKM. CDR3 size: 10 residues. V was pared by 3 bases and J by 5 bases, with 2 bases between. Here the CDR3 DNA reads TGTGCCAGCAGTTTCAACGAGCAGTACTTC. It is translated as CASSFNEQYF.

This sequence joins TRBV7-2 and TRBJ1-3, with D perhaps TRBD1 (5 bases). Germline values: CDR1 SGHTA, CDR2 FQGNSA. The CDR3 runs 14 residues. V was shortened by 1 base and J by 6 bases, with 10 bases between the two germline ends. The CDR3 loop reads CASSLGGGINTIYF. CDR3 nucleotides: TGTGCCAGCAGCTTAGGCGGGGGAATAAACACCATATATTTT.

This clone was counted once. This chain uses TRBV7-9 with TRBJ1-2; TRBD1 might be the D (5 bases). The germline V gene encodes CDR1 SEHNR and CDR2 FQNEAQ (reference sequence). Trimming took 5 bases from V and 6 from J, leaving 19 bases between them. This CDR3 has 15 residues. The CDR3 is CASSPRTLGVHGYTF. CDR3 nucleotides: TGTGCCAGCAGCCCTCGGACCTTAGGGGTCCATGGCTACACCTTC.

V usage is TRBV18 and J usage is TRBJ2-7, with D perhaps TRBD1 (5 bases). The V gene's germline CDR1 is KGHSH and CDR2 LQKENI. This CDR3 has 11 residues. V shed 3 bases and J shed 6 bases, with 6 bases lying between them. CDR3 DNA: TGTGCCAGCTCACCCCAGGGCGAGCAGTACTTC. Translating it yields CASSPQGEQYF.